A single sample is the source of the 29 T cell receptor beta chains below, sequenced in a study of control samples from healthy donors and cancer patients. Data came from immunoSEQ multiplex PCR; TCRdb stores just in-frame clones and leaves some out. Here the sample spans 85,000 to 100,000 clones, almost 85% being singletons. The sample consisted of blood. Source of these receptors: a man aged 55 to 70 in good health.

The chain joins TRBV13 to TRBJ2-5, with no clear D. CDR3 length: 14 residues. The V gene lost 1 base and the J gene lost 4 bases, with 10 bases spanning the gap. Looked up from germline, CDR1 is PRHDT and CDR2 is FYEKMQ (reference sequence). The CDR3 bases are TGTGCCAGCAGCTTAGTGGGCTCCAGAGAGACCCAGTACTTC. Protein product: CASSLVGSRETQYF. Full variable domain (missing parts from reference TRBV13 and TRBJ2-5): AAGVIQSPRHLIKEKRETATLKCYPIPRHDTVYWYQQGPGQDPQFLISFYEKMQSDKGSIPDRFSAQQFSDYHSELNMSSLELGDSALYFCASSLVGSRETQYFGPGTRLLVL.

This rearrangement joins TRBV6-5 to TRBJ2-7; D is possibly TRBD2 (6 bases). The CDR3 runs to 13 residues. Germline V gives CDR1 MNHEY, CDR2 SVGAGI. Trimming shortened V by 4 bases and J by 6 bases, and 13 bases separated the two germline ends. The CDR3: CASSSPGTLEQYF. The CDR3 coding sequence is TGTGCCAGCAGTTCACCCGGGACTCTCGAGCAGTACTTC.

The rearrangement uses TRBV7-3 and TRBJ1-6; 9 positions agree with TRBD1. The germline V gene encodes CDR1 SGHTA and CDR2 FQGTGA. V lost 5 bases to trimming and J lost 0 bases; unmatched junction nucleotides: 14. This CDR3 contains 20 residues. The CDR3 spells CASSAPGQGRFSSYNSPLHF. CDR3 nucleotides: TGTGCCAGCAGCGCTCCGGGACAGGGCCGCTTCAGCTCCTATAATTCACCCCTCCACTTT.

This clone was counted once. The chain joins TRBV20-1 to TRBJ1-1; possibly TRBD1 for D (5 bases). This CDR3 is 11 amino acids long. Per the germline V gene, CDR1 is DFQATT and CDR2 is SNEGSKA (reference sequence). Trimming removed 8 bases from V and 7 bases from J, with 14 bases in between. CDR3: CSNRRNVEAFF. The CDR3 DNA sequence: TGCAGTAACAGGAGAAACGTTGAAGCTTTCTTT.

The chain combines TRBV5-4 with TRBJ2-5; D assignment may be TRBD1 or TRBD2 (6 bases each). Looked up from germline, CDR1 is SGHNT and CDR2 is YYREEE (reference sequence). There are 16 residues in the CDR3. The V and J ends lost 9 bases and 2 bases respectively, with 23 bases between them. The CDR3, as DNA: TGTGCCACCCAGTTTCGGAGGGGGGAACCACAAGAGACCCAGTACTTC. Its translation is CATQFRRGEPQETQYF.

The rearrangement uses TRBV29-1 and TRBJ2-7; D may correspond to TRBD1 or TRBD2 (5 bases each). V was cut by 3 bases and J by 1 base, with 19 bases left in between. Germline assignment: CDR1 SQVTM and CDR2 ANQGSEA. The CDR3 is made up of 16 amino acids. The CDR3 region is CSVEGDLRVGSYEQYF. DNA of the CDR3: TGCAGCGTTGAGGGGGACCTAAGAGTCGGTTCCTACGAGCAGTACTTC.

V is TRBV5-6 and J is TRBJ2-1; TRBD1 matches at 10 bases. V was pared by 5 bases and J by 2 bases, with 10 bases of the junction left unmatched. Germline V gene lookup returns CDR1 SGHDT and CDR2 YYEEEE. This CDR3 is built from 17 residues. CDR3 sequence reads: CASSPTLDRGAYNEQFF. The CDR3 DNA follows: TGTGCCAGCAGTCCAACGTTGGACAGGGGGGCCTACAATGAGCAGTTCTTC.

The chain employs TRBV30 and TRBJ2-3; 13 bases align to TRBD2. The V and J ends lost 0 bases and 5 bases, in that order; junction bases with no gene match: 2. CDR1 and CDR2 (germline): GTSNPN, SVGIG (reference sequence). There are 15 residues in the CDR3. The DNA of the CDR3 is TGTGCCTGGAGTGTGGGACTAGCGGGGATAGATACGCAGTATTTT. This encodes CAWSVGLAGIDTQYF.

This clone was seen a handful of times. V usage is TRBV5-6 and J usage is TRBJ1-2; maybe TRBD1 (5 bases). Germline V gene data show CDR1 as SGHDT and CDR2 as YYEEEE. V gave up 4 bases and J gave up 1 base, with 11 bases separating them. CDR3 size: 14 residues. The CDR3 is CASSKTAINYGYTF. The CDR3 coding sequence is TGTGCCAGCAGCAAGACAGCTATTAACTATGGCTACACCTTC.

The chain recombines TRBV14 with TRBJ1-1, with D possibly being TRBD1 (5 bases). The CDR3 runs 15 residues. Germline loops: CDR1 SGHDN, CDR2 FVKESK. V gave up 4 bases and J gave up 0 bases, with 12 bases separating them. The CDR3 is CASSPLTAMNTEAFF. CDR3 coding DNA: TGTGCCAGCAGCCCGCTGACAGCCATGAACACTGAAGCTTTCTTT. The entire variable domain, with the rest obtained from reference TRBV14 and TRBJ1-1, is as follows: EAGVTQFPSHSVIEKGQTVTLRCDPISGHDNLYWYRRVMGKEIKFLLHFVKESKQDESGMPNNRFLAERTGGTYSTLKVQPAELEDSGVYFCASSPLTAMNTEAFFGQGTRLTVV.

This clone has a single count. The chain links TRBV7-6 to TRBJ2-5; possibly TRBD1 for D (5 bases). Trimming left V 3 bases short and J 0 bases short, with 14 bases between. CDR3 length: 16 amino acids. CDR1 is SGHVS, CDR2 FNYEAQ, per germline. The CDR3 here is CASSFFSPGNQETQYF. The CDR3 bases are TGTGCCAGCAGCTTTTTTTCCCCAGGGAACCAAGAGACCCAGTACTTC.

This clone occurred once. The chain links TRBV30 to TRBJ1-3, with 9 positions matching TRBD1. After removal of 5 bases from V and 0 bases from J, the junction contained 5 bases not matched to a gene. The CDR3 covers 15 residues. Germline V gene sequence: CDR1 GTSNPN, CDR2 SVGIG (reference sequence). As DNA, the CDR3 is TGTGCCTGGCTCCCGGGACAGGGCTCTGGAAACACCATATATTTT. The encoded protein is CAWLPGQGSGNTIYF.

This rearrangement joins TRBV6-6 to TRBJ2-5; possible D gene TRBD2, 6 bases. The V and J ends lost 5 bases and 5 bases respectively, with 12 bases between them. Germline V gene lookup returns CDR1 MNHNY and CDR2 SVGAGI (reference sequence). The CDR3 is made up of 13 amino acids. The chain's CDR3 is CASSPRGWETQYF. CDR3 in DNA: TGTGCCAGCAGTCCCCGGGGGTGGGAGACCCAGTACTTC.

In regard to this clone: This same CDR3 is encoded by further DNA sequences in the sample. The rearrangement joins TRBV7-9 to TRBJ2-5, with TRBD1 matching over 8 bases. CDR1 SEHNR and CDR2 FQNEAQ come from the germline V gene (reference sequence). V shed 3 bases, J shed 5 bases, and the junction held 14 bases outside the gene matches. The CDR3 sequence is 17 residues long. The CDR3 region has the DNA TGTGCCAGCAGCTTTCCCCCCCGGGGCAGGGGGCGCGAGACCCAGTACTTC. This gives the protein CASSFPPRGRGRETQYF.

The J gene is TRBJ1-5, the V gene TRBV10-3, with 7 bases fitting TRBD1. V gave up 10 bases and J gave up 4 bases; unmatched junction bases: 7. The CDR3 totals 13 residues. The germline V gene encodes CDR1 ENHRY and CDR2 SYGVKD. DNA of the CDR3: TGTGCCACCCACGACAGGGAAAATCAGCCCCAGCATTTT. Amino acids: CATHDRENQPQHF.

The V call is TRBV19, the J call TRBJ1-1; D is unclear. The CDR3 runs 13 residues. CDR1 is LNHDA, CDR2 SQIVND, per germline (reference sequence). Trimming took off 5 bases at V and 0 bases at J, with 7 bases between the two ends. CDR3 in amino acids: CASSPVMNTEAFF. CDR3 DNA: TGTGCCAGTAGTCCCGTCATGAACACTGAAGCTTTCTTT.

This chain links TRBV9 with TRBJ2-2; D might be TRBD1 (6 bases). Germline loops: CDR1 SGDLS, CDR2 YYNGEE. This CDR3 is 17 amino acids long. The germline V and J ends were trimmed by 4 bases and 1 base, with 17 bases remaining between them. CDR3 residues: CASSLRGADLNTGELFF. The CDR3 DNA is TGTGCCAGCAGCCTCAGGGGCGCCGACCTGAACACCGGGGAGCTGTTTTTT. Full variable domain (outside the CDR3, taken from reference TRBV9 and TRBJ2-2): DSGVTQTPKHLITATGQRVTLRCSPRSGDLSVYWYQQSLDQGLQFLIQYYNGEERAKGNILERFSAQQFPDLHSELNLSSLELGDSALYFCASSLRGADLNTGELFFGEGSRLTVL.

The chain combines TRBV18 with TRBJ1-1; no reliable D call. This CDR3 contains 14 residues. Trimming shortened V by 0 bases and J by 4 bases, and 9 bases separated the two germline ends. The germline V gene has CDR1 KGHSH and CDR2 LQKENI. The DNA of the CDR3 is TGTGCCAGCTCACCACCAGGAGGGAGCACTGAAGCTTTCTTT. Its protein is CASSPPGGSTEAFF.

The V and J genes are TRBV7-9 and TRBJ2-1, with D tentatively TRBD1 or TRBD2 (6 bases each). Germline-derived CDR1 and CDR2 are SEHNR and FQNEAQ (reference sequence). This CDR3 region has 15 residues. V gave up 6 bases and J gave up 6 bases, with 18 bases separating them. The CDR3 reads CASSFDRGRVNEQFF. The CDR3 DNA reads TGTGCCAGCAGTTTTGATCGGGGGCGGGTCAATGAGCAGTTCTTC. Drawing the rest from reference TRBV7-9 and TRBJ2-1, the complete variable domain is DTGVSQNPRHKITKRGQNVTFRCDPISEHNRLYWYRQTLGQGPEFLTYFQNEAQLEKSRLLSDRFSAERPKGSFSTLEIQRTEQGDSAMYLCASSFDRGRVNEQFFGPGTRLTVL.

The V and J genes are TRBV28 and TRBJ1-5, with TRBD1 as a possible D gene (5 bases). V dropped 2 bases and J dropped 7 bases, with 9 bases sitting between them. The CDR3 is made up of 13 amino acids. Germline V gives CDR1 MDHEN, CDR2 SYDVKM. The chain's CDR3 is CASSLGGRQPQHF. CDR3 in DNA: TGTGCCAGCAGTTTAGGGGGTAGACAGCCCCAGCATTTT. Supplemented by reference TRBV28 and TRBJ1-5, the full variable domain reads DVKVTQSSRYLVKRTGEKVFLECVQDMDHENMFWYRQDPGLGLRLIYFSYDVKMKEKGDIPEGYSVSREKKERFSLILESASTNQTSMYLCASSLGGRQPQHFGDGTRLSIL.

This chain joins TRBV12-3 or TRBV12-4 and TRBJ1-2; D ambiguous. The CDR3 sequence is 13 residues long. V was trimmed by 6 bases and J by 2 bases, leaving 10 bases between them. The DNA for the CDR3 is TGTGCCAGCAGCCTAGAGCGAAACTATGGCTACACCTTC. Amino acid sequence: CASSLERNYGYTF.

The chain recombines TRBV7-2 with TRBJ2-1; 7 nucleotides agree with TRBD1. CDR1 and CDR2 from the germline V gene are SGHTA and FQGNSA. The ends lost 2 bases at V and 8 bases at J; junction bases unmatched: 3. The CDR3 has 13 amino acids. CDR3 residues: CASSLLQGHEQFF. CDR3 bases: TGTGCCAGCAGCTTATTACAGGGGCATGAGCAGTTCTTC.

CDR3 in amino acids: CASSLPTGEFTDTQYF. CDR3 sequence (DNA): TGTGCCAGCAGCTTACCGACAGGGGAATTCACAGATACGCAGTATTTT. The chain is built from TRBV7-9 and TRBJ2-3; 8 bases align to TRBD1. This CDR3 comprises 16 residues. The germline gives CDR1 SEHNR, CDR2 FQNEAQ (reference sequence). V lost 2 bases to trimming and J lost 2 bases; unmatched junction nucleotides: 6.

CDR3 region: CASSLDGGSGQPQHF. CDR3 nucleotide sequence: TGTGCCAGCAGCTTGGATGGGGGGTCGGGTCAGCCCCAGCATTTT. The chain recombines TRBV5-4 with TRBJ1-5; tentative D call: TRBD1 (5 bases). The CDR3 spans 15 residues. Trimming took off 0 bases at V and 6 bases at J, with 13 bases between the two ends. Germline assignment: CDR1 SGHNT and CDR2 YYREEE (reference sequence).

V usage is TRBV5-4 and J usage is TRBJ1-4; D perhaps matches TRBD1 (6 bases). There are 15 residues in the CDR3. Germline V gene lookup returns CDR1 SGHNT and CDR2 YYREEE (reference sequence). V dropped 0 bases and J dropped 4 bases, with 10 bases sitting between them. The CDR3 region has the DNA TGTGCCAGCAGCTTGGGTCAAGGGGGTAATGAAAAACTGTTTTTT. Translating it yields CASSLGQGGNEKLFF.

This clone appeared once. The gene calls are TRBV19 and TRBJ2-4, with D perhaps matching TRBD2 (7 bases). The CDR3 has 15 amino acids. Germline CDR1 reads LNHDA; CDR2 reads SQIVND (reference sequence). Deletions cut 3 bases from V and 6 bases from J, with 15 bases between. CDR3 protein: CASSIYGGAANIQYF. CDR3 sequence (DNA): TGTGCCAGTAGTATCTATGGGGGGGCTGCAAACATTCAGTACTTC. Using reference TRBV19 and TRBJ2-4 for the parts outside the CDR3, the full variable domain is DGGITQSPKYLFRKEGQNVTLSCEQNLNHDAMYWYRQDPGQGLRLIYYSQIVNDFQKGDIAEGYSVSREKKESFPLTVTSAQKNPTAFYLCASSIYGGAANIQYFGAGTRLSVL.

The gene calls are TRBV3-1 (or the pseudogene TRBV3-2) and TRBJ2-3, with TRBD1 matching over 12 bases. The CDR3 loop spans 18 amino acids. The V gene end was trimmed by 3 bases and the J gene end by 1 base; junction bases not matched to a gene: 8. Germline V CDR1 and CDR2: LGHDT, YNNKEL (reference sequence). For the CDR3, the DNA is TGTGCCAGCAGCCAGACCGGGACAGGGGGCGGGGGCACAGATACGCAGTATTTT. Amino acids: CASSQTGTGGGGTDTQYF.

The rearrangement uses TRBV6-5 and TRBJ1-4, with D uncertain. The V and J ends lost 7 bases and 8 bases respectively, with 14 bases between them. The germline gives CDR1 MNHEY, CDR2 SVGAGI. This CDR3 contains 13 residues. DNA for the CDR3: TGTGCCAGCAAGAGAGGGAGTGCAGAAAAACTGTTTTTT. It translates to CASKRGSAEKLFF.

This sequence joins TRBV3-1 (or the pseudogene TRBV3-2) and TRBJ2-1; 7 nucleotides align to TRBD2. Germline trimming cut 3 bases from V and 10 bases from J; bases unmatched to any gene: 9. The CDR3 contains 14 residues. Germline CDR1 is LGHDT and CDR2 is YNNKEL (reference sequence). The CDR3 loop is CASSQVLASFEQFF. CDR3 DNA sequence: TGTGCCAGCAGCCAGGTACTAGCGTCCTTCGAGCAGTTCTTC.